This entry lists 27 T cell receptor beta chains sequenced from one sample in a study of T cell repertoires in cytomegalovirus infection. TCRdb re-derived calls from the reads in MiXCR, one entry per CDR3 protein. In the table there are hundreds of thousands of distinct CDR3 sequences, 35% to 40% of which are singletons. Specimen: PBMCs. The receptors shown here come from a human donor in good health (CMV status not recorded). Some clones in this sample may be carry-over from other donors' samples.

In this sample, this clonotype turned up a few times. V gene TRBV12-3 or TRBV12-4 combines with J gene TRBJ1-2; D is undetermined. CDR3 length equals 13 residues. The V and J ends lost 7 bases and 10 bases respectively, with 19 bases between them. CDR3 DNA sequence: TGTGCCAGCACTATGGCCATTAGGACGGCCTACACCTTC. Translated: CASTMAIRTAYTF.

This clonotype appeared a few times. The CDR3 loop reads CASSLSVHRGTSPLHF. The DNA of the CDR3 is TGTGCCAGCAGCTTATCTGTCCACAGGGGAACTTCACCCCTCCACTTT. This rearrangement joins TRBV7-8 to TRBJ1-6; 7 bases are a match to TRBD1. Unmatched junction bases numbered 10, after V lost 2 bases and J lost 9 bases. The CDR3 contains 16 residues. Germline CDR1 and CDR2: SGHVS and FQNEAQ.

This clonotype was seen ten or more times. This sequence joins TRBV7-8 and TRBJ1-4; D is possibly TRBD1 (5 bases). From germline, CDR1 is SGHVS and CDR2 FQNEAQ. The CDR3 covers 16 residues. V was clipped by 7 bases and J by 3 bases, with 18 bases between them. The CDR3 DNA reads TGTGCCAGCAACCAAGGATGGGGGGATCCTAATGAAAAACTGTTTTTT. Amino acids: CASNQGWGDPNEKLFF.

This clonotype was seen only a few times. The V gene is TRBV6-2 or TRBV6-3, the J gene TRBJ2-1; 9 nucleotides align to TRBD2. The trim removed 2 bases at V and 10 bases at J, leaving 12 bases unmatched. Per the germline V gene, CDR1 is MNHEY and CDR2 is SVGEGT. CDR3 length equals 16 residues. For the CDR3, the DNA is TGTGCCAGCAGTTACGAATTTGGCGGGAGGGGAGGCGAGCAGTTCTTC. Residues: CASSYEFGGRGGEQFF.

V gene TRBV18 combines with J gene TRBJ2-1; weak D call: TRBD2 (6 bases). CDR3 length: 14 amino acids. Germline-derived CDR1 and CDR2 are KGHSH and LQKENI. The V end was cut by 4 bases, the J end by 7 bases, with 14 bases between. The CDR3 region has the DNA TGTGCCAGCTCACGGCCGGGACTTAGAAATGAGCAGTTCTTC. Translating it yields CASSRPGLRNEQFF.

The CDR3, as DNA: TGCAGCGTTTGGTCAGGGTTGTCCTCTGGGGCCAACGTCCTGACTTTC. This translates into CSVWSGLSSGANVLTF. The gene calls are TRBV29-1 and TRBJ2-6; D is possibly TRBD1 (5 bases). CDR3 length: 16 residues. The germline V gene encodes CDR1 SQVTM and CDR2 ANQGSEA. Trimming shortened V by 5 bases and J by 0 bases, and 14 bases separated the two germline ends.

The rearrangement links TRBV6-1 to TRBJ1-3; D unclear. Trimming left V 2 bases short and J 5 bases short, with 7 bases between. Germline V gene sequence: CDR1 MNHNS, CDR2 SASEGT. The length of the CDR3 is 13 residues. CDR3 DNA sequence: TGTGCCAGCAGTGAAAGCGGGAGAAACACCATATATTTT. Translation: CASSESGRNTIYF.

This clonotype was seen a handful of times. The rearrangement uses TRBV7-2 and TRBJ1-2; tentatively, D is TRBD1 (5 bases). The CDR3 extends over 15 amino acids. Looked up from germline, CDR1 is SGHTA and CDR2 is FQGNSA. Trimming left V 0 bases short and J 3 bases short, with 11 bases between. CDR3 nucleotide sequence: TGTGCCAGCAGCTTAGCGTATGGGGGGGACTATGGCTACACCTTC. Translation: CASSLAYGGDYGYTF.

This clonotype has only a few counts. A junction end diverges from the germline sequence, so it may reflect a read error. The gene calls are TRBV7-6 and TRBJ2-3; D might be TRBD1 (6 bases). The germline V gene has CDR1 SGHVS and CDR2 FNYEAQ. The CDR3 runs 14 residues. The CDR3 sequence is CASSTGRTSDTQYF. CDR3 sequence (DNA): TGTGCTAGCAGCACAGGGCGTACTTCAGATACGCAGTATTTT.

A remark on this clonotype: A read error may account for a junction end that differs from germline. V gene TRBV10-2 combines with J gene TRBJ2-7; D tentatively fits TRBD1 or TRBD2 (5 bases each). Germline V CDR1 and CDR2: WSHSY, SAAADI. CDR3 length: 12 residues. The CDR3 DNA sequence: TGCGCCATCAGTGAGGGGTTCCACGAGCAGTACTTC. Its translation: CAISEGFHEQYF.

The J gene is TRBJ2-1, the V gene TRBV20-1, with D perhaps matching TRBD1 or TRBD2 (5 bases each). CDR3 length equals 15 residues. Germline V gene data show CDR1 as DFQATT and CDR2 as SNEGSKA (reference sequence). V was cut by 1 base and J by 4 bases, with 14 bases left in between. The CDR3 DNA reads as TGCAGTGCTAGAGCCGGGGCCCTAGGATACAATGAGCAGTTCTTC. It yields the protein CSARAGALGYNEQFF.

In the case of this clonotype: A much larger clone lies a single base off, so this may be a read error. The rearrangement joins TRBV7-2 to TRBJ2-7, with TRBD2 matching over 9 bases. The germline gives CDR1 SGHTA, CDR2 FQGNSA. The CDR3 has 16 amino acids. The ends lost 5 bases at V and 8 bases at J; junction bases unmatched: 16. In DNA form, the CDR3 reads TGTGCCAGCAGCCGAATCGGACTAGCGAGCCCTTACCAGCAGTACTTC. Translated: CASSRIGLASPYQQYF.

This clonotype was counted between two and nine times. This chain connects TRBV10-3 to TRBJ2-5; 8 positions match TRBD2. This CDR3 region has 17 residues. J gave up 5 bases and V 0 bases, and 11 bases lay outside the gene matches. Germline lookup yields CDR1 ENHRY and CDR2 SYGVKD. DNA for the CDR3: TGTGCCATCAGTGAGTCGACGGCGAGCGGGAGAGTGGAGACCCAGTACTTC. Protein product: CAISESTASGRVETQYF.

V usage is TRBV7-6 and J usage is TRBJ2-7; possible D gene TRBD1, 5 bases. CDR1 and CDR2 (germline): SGHVS, FNYEAQ. V gave up 0 bases and J gave up 4 bases, with 13 bases separating them. The length of the CDR3 is 15 residues. The CDR3 coding sequence is TGTGCCAGCAGCTTAGCAGGGGCCGCGGATTACGAGCAGTACTTC. It translates to CASSLAGAADYEQYF. The full variable domain, with the rest looked up from reference TRBV7-6 and TRBJ2-7, is GAGVSQSPRYKVTKRGQDVALRCDPISGHVSLYWYRQALGQGPEFLTYFNYEAQQDKSGLPNDRFSAERPEGSISTLTIQRTEQRDSAMYRCASSLAGAADYEQYFGPGTRLTVT.

The chain couples TRBV11-3 to TRBJ2-5, with TRBD1 matching over 8 bases. V shed 4 bases and J 5 bases; nucleotides not matched to a gene: 6. In germline, CDR1 is SGHNT, CDR2 YENEEA. The CDR3 totals 14 residues. The DNA for the CDR3 is TGTGCCAGCAGCTCCCGGACAGGGTCGGAGACCCAGTACTTC. It is translated as CASSSRTGSETQYF.

This clonotype has a handful of counts. The genes are TRBV9 and TRBJ1-2; possible D gene TRBD1, 5 bases. Trimming stripped 6 bases from V and 3 bases from J, with 15 bases between. CDR1 is SGDLS and CDR2 is YYNGEE in the germline V gene. The CDR3 loop spans 14 amino acids. CDR3 DNA: TGTGCCAGCACCCTCGGGGGTTCCGACTATGGCTACACCTTC. It encodes CASTLGGSDYGYTF.

This clonotype showed up many times. The CDR3 protein is CASSSSVPYEQYF. The CDR3 DNA is TGTGCCAGCAGCTCCTCCGTCCCATACGAGCAGTACTTC. This chain connects TRBV7-2 to TRBJ2-7; D gene uncertain. Germline loops: CDR1 SGHTA, CDR2 FQGNSA. This CDR3 has 13 residues. Trimming took 4 bases from V and 4 from J, leaving 11 bases between them.

This clonotype was observed once. The V gene is TRBV6-7, the J gene TRBJ2-1; D remains unclear. TRBV6-7 is noted as an ORF with a role that remains uncertain. The V and J ends lost 10 bases and 16 bases respectively, with 14 bases between them. The CDR3 length is 9 residues. Here the CDR3 DNA reads TGTGCCACTGGACCAGCCTTATTCTTC. This gives the protein CATGPALFF.

This clonotype was observed a single time. The V gene is TRBV12-3 or TRBV12-4, the J gene TRBJ1-5; 11 bases map to TRBD1. Germline trimming cut 6 bases from V and 7 bases from J; bases unmatched to any gene: 5. The CDR3 is 14 residues long. CDR3 in DNA: TGTGCCAGCAGGCCGGGACAGGGGGAGCAGCCCCAGCATTTT. Its protein product is CASRPGQGEQPQHF.

The CDR3 region has the DNA TGTGCCAGCAGCTATGGGACAGGGTCGAACACTGAAGCTTTCTTT. Amino acids: CASSYGTGSNTEAFF. V and J are TRBV11-3 and TRBJ1-1; 9 bases line up with TRBD1. V gave up 4 bases and J gave up 1 base; unmatched junction bases: 4. The CDR3 runs 15 residues. Germline V gene sequence: CDR1 SGHNT, CDR2 YENEEA.

The V call is TRBV24-1, the J call TRBJ2-1; D gene uncertain. V was shortened by 0 bases and J by 10 bases, with 3 bases between the two germline ends. This CDR3 comprises 11 residues. CDR1 is KGHDR, CDR2 SFDVKD, per germline. This CDR3 reads CATSDLYEQFF. The CDR3 nucleotides are TGTGCCACCAGTGATTTGTACGAGCAGTTCTTC.

V gene TRBV19 combines with J gene TRBJ2-5; weak D call: TRBD2 (6 bases). The CDR3 extends over 17 amino acids. The germline CDR1 and CDR2 sequences are LNHDA and SQIVND (reference sequence). V was clipped by 5 bases and J by 0 bases, with 19 bases between them. The CDR3 spells CASSPALGDSYQETQYF. CDR3 nucleotide sequence: TGTGCCAGTAGTCCCGCCTTGGGGGACTCGTACCAAGAGACCCAGTACTTC.

Of note for this clonotype: This may be a read error, as it is one base from a much larger clone. This chain uses TRBV7-2 with TRBJ1-5; D unresolved. The CDR3 extends over 13 amino acids. Germline values: CDR1 SGHTA, CDR2 FQGNSA. In DNA, the CDR3 is TGTGCCAACAGCTTAGACCCAGGTCAGCCCCAGCATTTT. Protein sequence: CANSLDPGQPQHF.

The chain employs TRBV20-1 and TRBJ1-6; TRBD1 is a possible D gene (5 bases). V was pared by 6 bases and J by 1 base, with 13 bases between. In germline, CDR1 is DFQATT, CDR2 SNEGSKA (reference sequence). This CDR3 spans 15 amino acids. CDR3 in amino acids: CSASVQGSYNSPLHF. The CDR3 DNA follows: TGCAGTGCATCCGTTCAGGGATCCTATAATTCACCCCTCCACTTT.

The chain is built from TRBV20-1 and TRBJ2-7; the match to TRBD2 covers 13 bases. V shed 3 bases, J shed 6 bases, and the junction held 5 bases outside the gene matches. The length of the CDR3 is 14 residues. Germline V gene sequence: CDR1 DFQATT, CDR2 SNEGSKA (reference sequence). The CDR3: CSASLLAGGGEQYF. The CDR3 DNA follows: TGCAGTGCTAGCCTACTAGCGGGAGGGGGCGAGCAGTACTTC.

Note on this clonotype: One end of the junction is discordant with germline, which a read error may explain. The chain is built from TRBV6-1 and TRBJ1-5; D possibly corresponds to TRBD1 (6 bases). The CDR3 totals 15 residues. Germline CDR1 and CDR2: MNHNS and SASEGT. CDR3 nucleotides: TGTGCCTGCAGTGAACGGTCAGGGGGCAATCAGCCCCAGCATTTT. It specifies CACSERSGGNQPQHF.

The rearrangement uses TRBV7-2 and TRBJ2-4; 7 positions agree with TRBD2. Germline V gives CDR1 SGHTA, CDR2 FQGNSA. V shed 1 base and J 0 bases; nucleotides not matched to a gene: 6. The CDR3 has 17 amino acids. The CDR3 here is CASSLGASGLAKNIQYF. CDR3 coding DNA: TGTGCCAGCAGCTTAGGGGCTAGCGGATTAGCCAAAAACATTCAGTACTTC. Based on the CDR3 plus reference TRBV7-2 and TRBJ2-4, the full variable domain is GAGVSQSPSNKVTEKGKDVELRCDPISGHTALYWYRQSLGQGLEFLIYFQGNSAPDKSGLPSDRFSAERTGGSVSTLTIQRTQQEDSAVYLCASSLGASGLAKNIQYFGAGTRLSVL.